This TCR beta chain came from a study of chemoradiotherapy in HPV16-positive cancers. The repertoire was sequenced with immunoSEQ multiplex PCR; TCRdb's copy has only in-frame clones and lacks some. The table has about 53,000 clones, roughly 90% seen once. V dropped 4 bases and J dropped 7; count of bases not matched to a gene: 10. Germline values: CDR1 SGDLS, CDR2 YYNGEE. The CDR3 extends over 15 amino acids. This specimen consisted of blood, obtained from a patient who underwent chemoradiotherapy. The TCR originated in a human donor with HPV-associated anogenital cancer. The chain couples TRBV9 to TRBJ1-4; TRBD1 matches 7 bases. The CDR3 loop reads CASSTRTGETEKLFF. The DNA for the CDR3 is TGTGCCAGCAGCACCAGAACAGGGGAAACTGAAAAACTGTTTTTT.